This T cell receptor (beta chain) was captured by sequencing in a study of chemoradiotherapy in HPV16-positive cancers. V was clipped by 5 bases and J by 4 bases, with 11 bases between them. Germline values: CDR1 LGHNT, CDR2 FRNRAP. The CDR3 sequence is 13 residues long. Libraries were prepared by immunoSEQ multiplex PCR; TCRdb keeps only in-frame clonotypes and omits some of them. The sample shows a few thousand clones, over 60% of them seen only once. Only one count was recorded for this clone. V gene TRBV12-5 combines with J gene TRBJ1-1; unclear D gene. This TCR came from a human donor with HPV-associated anogenital cancer. Sample collection was performed from a patient who underwent chemoradiotherapy. Here the CDR3 DNA reads TGTGCTAGTGGTAACCGGTTGGTCACTGAAGCTTTCTTT. Protein sequence: CASGNRLVTEAFF.